The entry below gives a single TCR beta chain sequence along with its context. The antigen it binds to is not known. The sample holds no much larger clone one base away, and base qualities are not on file. The CDR3 covers 14 residues, taking in both the cysteine and the phenylalanine. Only the CDR3 portion is preserved as DNA: 42 bases, with reading frame beginning at the first base. Trimmed from V: 4 bases; trimmed from J: 3 bases; junction bases lacking a gene match: 3. CDR1 and CDR2 are drawn from the germline V gene: SGHRS, YFSETQ. This specimen belongs to a study of CD8 T cells in ankylosing spondylitis (TCRdb year 2017). A note on the overall study: To find TCR variants linked to disease, the study profiled T cell receptor beta repertoires in ankylosing spondylitis patients and healthy donors. The full study cohort was made up of over 20 ankylosing spondylitis patients and 108 healthy donors. Samples of peripheral blood were taken, and for ankylosing spondylitis patients, synovial fluid was collected as well. What the research found in general, with its limitations: A TCR beta motif of several highly homologous amino acid variants appeared characteristic of blood from ankylosing spondylitis patients. Significant enrichment of the disease-linked clones was reported in matched synovial fluid samples from ankylosing spondylitis patients. In peripheral blood, the disease-linked clones were found at relatively low frequencies and had a CD8+ phenotype. Some motif variants were previously reported in synovial fluid and blood of reactive arthritis patients, suggesting common disease-initiation mechanisms.

Sequencing instrument: Illumina HiSeq 2500. Quantitative 5'-RACE with molecular barcodes was used to prepare TCR beta libraries. In the authors' own workflow: To identify disease-linked TCR variants, a new computational method was used, one built on a probabilistic model of VDJ rearrangement. Through fastp at Q25 and MiXCR, TCRdb rebuilt clones from the public reads, retaining in-frame beta chains. Rows are unified per CDR3 protein, each entry keeping the most common DNA and genes. The authors' filters were not applied to this entry. The sample contains about 450,000 distinct CDR3 sequences, approximately 26% of them found a single time. The ten largest clones add up to 0.89% of the sample.

The TCR sequence derives from a male donor with ankylosing spondylitis. What was sequenced was blood, either unsorted or a sorted T cell fraction (not recorded which). This chain joins TRBV5-1 to TRBJ2-7; 11 of the junction bases match TRBD1. The DNA sequence is as follows: TGCGCCAGCAGCATTGGGACAGGGGGCTACGAGCAGTACTTC. The translation is CASSIGTGGYEQYF.